The clone carrying this TCR beta chain was detected many times. Its antigen remains unidentified. The sample comes from a study of T cells in Graves' hyperthyroidism and ophthalmopathy. Study-wide results and caveats: The model forecast ophthalmopathy, anticipating it by a median approximately 7 months before onset.

It was RNA transcripts that yielded the amplified TCR beta CDR3 regions. HTBI primers drove first-round RT-PCR of the TCR CDR3. In TCRdb, the multiplex PCR reads were re-called with MiXCR into one record per CDR3 protein. The sample contains around 97,000 distinct CDR3 sequences, 40% to 50% of which appear only once. Participants, patients aged 18 to 65, had newly diagnosed hyperthyroidism with a duration under 2 months. Uncontrolled infection, other autoimmune disease, pregnancy or lactation disqualified patients from enrolment. This clonotype was obtained from a man aged 35 to 55 with Graves' hyperthyroidism. The sequencing sample was made of blood.

Here the CDR3 reads CATERVAGDEQYF. CDR3 sequence (DNA): TGTGCCACGGAAAGAGTAGCGGGAGACGAGCAGTACTTC. The J gene is TRBJ2-7, the V gene TRBV7-9; 9 nucleotides agree with TRBD2. Germline values: CDR1 SEHNR, CDR2 FQNEAQ (reference sequence). The J segment lost 5 bases and the V segment lost 10 bases, leaving 9 bases of the junction unmatched. This CDR3 spans 13 amino acids.